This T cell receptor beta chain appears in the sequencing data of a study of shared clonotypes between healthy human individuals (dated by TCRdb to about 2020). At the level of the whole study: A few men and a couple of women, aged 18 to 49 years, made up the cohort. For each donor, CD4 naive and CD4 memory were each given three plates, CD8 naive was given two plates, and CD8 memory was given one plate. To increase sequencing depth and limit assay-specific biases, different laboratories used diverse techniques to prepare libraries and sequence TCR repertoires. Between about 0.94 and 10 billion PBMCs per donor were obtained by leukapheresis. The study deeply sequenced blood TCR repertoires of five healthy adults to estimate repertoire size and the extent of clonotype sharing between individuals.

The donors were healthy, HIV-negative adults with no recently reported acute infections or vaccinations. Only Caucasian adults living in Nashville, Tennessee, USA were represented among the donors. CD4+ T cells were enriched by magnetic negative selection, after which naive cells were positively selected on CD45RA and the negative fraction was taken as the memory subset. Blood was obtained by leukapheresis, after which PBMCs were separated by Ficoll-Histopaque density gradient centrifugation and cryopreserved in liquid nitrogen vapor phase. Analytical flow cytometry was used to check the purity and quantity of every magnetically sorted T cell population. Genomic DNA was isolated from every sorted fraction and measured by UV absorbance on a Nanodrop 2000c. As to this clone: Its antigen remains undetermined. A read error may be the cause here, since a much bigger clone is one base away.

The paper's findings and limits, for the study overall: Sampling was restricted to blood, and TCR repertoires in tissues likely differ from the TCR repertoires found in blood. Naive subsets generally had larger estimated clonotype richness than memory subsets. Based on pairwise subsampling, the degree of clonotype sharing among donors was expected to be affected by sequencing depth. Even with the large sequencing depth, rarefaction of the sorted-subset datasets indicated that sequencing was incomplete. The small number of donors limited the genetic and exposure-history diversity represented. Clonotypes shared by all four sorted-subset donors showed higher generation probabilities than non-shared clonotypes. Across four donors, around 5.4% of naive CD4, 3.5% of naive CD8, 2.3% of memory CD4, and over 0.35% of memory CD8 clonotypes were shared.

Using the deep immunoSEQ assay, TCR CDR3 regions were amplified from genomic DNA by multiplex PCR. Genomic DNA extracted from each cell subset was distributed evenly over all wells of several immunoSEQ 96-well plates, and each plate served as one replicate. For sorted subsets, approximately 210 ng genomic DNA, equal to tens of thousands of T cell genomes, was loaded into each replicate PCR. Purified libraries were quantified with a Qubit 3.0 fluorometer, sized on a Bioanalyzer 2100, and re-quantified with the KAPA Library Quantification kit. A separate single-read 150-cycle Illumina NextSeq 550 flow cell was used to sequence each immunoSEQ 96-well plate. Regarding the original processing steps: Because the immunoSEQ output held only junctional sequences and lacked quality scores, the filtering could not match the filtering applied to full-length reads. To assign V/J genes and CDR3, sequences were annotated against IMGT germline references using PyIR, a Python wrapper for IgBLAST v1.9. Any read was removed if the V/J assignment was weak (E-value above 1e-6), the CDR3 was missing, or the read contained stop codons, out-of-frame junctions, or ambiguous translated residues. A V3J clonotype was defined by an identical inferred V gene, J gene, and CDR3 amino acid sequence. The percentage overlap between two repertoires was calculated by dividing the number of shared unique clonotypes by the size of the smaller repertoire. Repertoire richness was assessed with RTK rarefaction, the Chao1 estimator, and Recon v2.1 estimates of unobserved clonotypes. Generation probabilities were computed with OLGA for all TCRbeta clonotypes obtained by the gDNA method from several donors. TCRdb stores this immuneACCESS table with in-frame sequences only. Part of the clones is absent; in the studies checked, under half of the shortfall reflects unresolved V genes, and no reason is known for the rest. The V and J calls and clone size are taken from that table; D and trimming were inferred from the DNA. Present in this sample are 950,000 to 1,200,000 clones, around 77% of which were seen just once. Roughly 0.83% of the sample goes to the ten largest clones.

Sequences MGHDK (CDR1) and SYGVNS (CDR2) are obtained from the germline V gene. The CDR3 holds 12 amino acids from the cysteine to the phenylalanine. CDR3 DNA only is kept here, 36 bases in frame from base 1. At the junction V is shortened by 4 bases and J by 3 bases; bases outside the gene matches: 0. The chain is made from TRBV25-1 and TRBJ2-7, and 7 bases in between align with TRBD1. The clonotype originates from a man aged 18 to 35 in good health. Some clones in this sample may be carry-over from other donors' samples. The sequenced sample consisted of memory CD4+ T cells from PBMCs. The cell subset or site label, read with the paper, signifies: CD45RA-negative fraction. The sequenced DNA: TGTGCCAGCAGTGGACAGGGCTACGAGCAGTACTTC. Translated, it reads CASSGQGYEQYF.